The 12 T cell receptor beta chains presented below share a single source sample, sequenced in a study of Ad26.COV2.S vaccination and SARS-CoV-2 variants. Sequencing was performed with immunoSEQ multiplex PCR; in TCRdb, only in-frame clones are kept and a portion is missing. In the table there are hundreds of thousands of clones, roughly 90% of which are singletons. Treatment reported: around 19 received Ad26.COV2.S at low or high dose, single or two shots; about 5 received placebo; per-sample allocation not given. All samples were drawn on day 63, counting from the first vaccine or placebo injection. The sample was peripheral blood, taken in a trial of Ad26.COV2.S vaccine versus placebo. These receptors came from a person between 18 and 65 years old who received the Ad26.COV2.S COVID-19 vaccine or a placebo.

The chain combines TRBV6-5 with TRBJ2-7; no definite D call. The ends were cut back, 6 bases at V and 0 bases at J, with 15 bases in the middle. Germline CDR1 MNHEY, CDR2 SVGAGI. CDR3 length: 15 residues. The CDR3 region has the DNA TGTGCCAGCAGACCCTTTGTCCACCTCTCCTACGAGCAGTACTTC. Residues: CASRPFVHLSYEQYF.

This chain links TRBV7-2 with TRBJ2-7, with 9 bases lining up with TRBD2. CDR1 and CDR2 (germline): SGHTA, FQGNSA. V trimming: 4 bases; J trimming: 5 bases; junction bases outside the gene matches: 3. There are 13 residues in the CDR3. This CDR3 is CASSSSGRHEQYF. As DNA, the CDR3 is TGTGCCAGCAGCTCAAGCGGGAGGCACGAGCAGTACTTC.

The chain has TRBV10-2 and TRBJ2-7; D not certain. This CDR3 is built from 13 residues. The V end lost 3 bases, the J end lost 2 bases, and 8 bases lay between the germline ends. Germline assignment: CDR1 WSHSY and CDR2 SAAADI. The CDR3 here is CASSDPDTYEQYF. CDR3 coding DNA: TGCGCCAGCAGTGACCCGGATACCTACGAGCAGTACTTC.

V is TRBV7-2 and J is TRBJ1-2; tentatively, D is TRBD1 (5 bases). The CDR3 covers 11 residues. The germline CDR1 and CDR2 sequences are SGHTA and FQGNSA. Deletions cut 10 bases from V and 5 bases from J, with 11 bases between. CDR3 DNA sequence: TGTGCCACCGGAAGGGGTTATGGCTACACCTTC. Amino acid sequence: CATGRGYGYTF.

The rearrangement joins TRBV18 to TRBJ2-1; 9 bases map to TRBD2. The CDR3 has 16 amino acids. The germline gives CDR1 KGHSH, CDR2 LQKENI. V dropped 3 bases and J dropped 5; count of bases not matched to a gene: 8. In nucleotides, the CDR3 is TGTGCCAGCTCACCTTGGAGCGGGAGGTCGGACAATGAGCAGTTCTTC. Residues: CASSPWSGRSDNEQFF. Combining the CDR3 with reference TRBV18 and TRBJ2-1 gives the whole variable domain NAGVMQNPRHLVRRRGQEARLRCSPMKGHSHVYWYRQLPEEGLKFMVYLQKENIIDESGMPKERFSAEFPKEGPSILRIQQVVRGDSAAYFCASSPWSGRSDNEQFFGPGTRLTVL.

The chain combines TRBV7-6 with TRBJ1-2; a possible D gene is TRBD1 (6 bases). The CDR3 is 14 residues long. Trimming left V 5 bases short and J 7 bases short, with 17 bases between. The V gene's germline CDR1 is SGHVS and CDR2 FNYEAQ. CDR3 nucleotides: TGTGCCAGCAGCCCAAGGACAGCGGGAGGTGGCTACACCTTC. Its protein is CASSPRTAGGGYTF. Based on the CDR3 plus reference TRBV7-6 and TRBJ1-2, the full variable domain is GAGVSQSPRYKVTKRGQDVALRCDPISGHVSLYWYRQALGQGPEFLTYFNYEAQQDKSGLPNDRFSAERPEGSISTLTIQRTEQRDSAMYRCASSPRTAGGGYTFGSGTRLTVV.

The CDR3 loop is CASSYSTAGLTEAFF. Written as DNA, the CDR3 is TGTGCCAGCAGTTACTCGACGGCAGGGCTAACTGAAGCTTTCTTT. The genes are TRBV6-2 or TRBV6-3 and TRBJ1-1; a weak D match, TRBD1 (5 bases). CDR3 length: 15 amino acids. Germline loops: CDR1 MNHEY, CDR2 SVGEGT. Trimming pared 0 bases from V and 5 bases from J, leaving 13 bases between.

The V and J genes are TRBV11-2 and TRBJ2-5, with D tentatively TRBD1 or TRBD2 (5 bases each). The CDR3 length is 12 residues. Trimming stripped 2 bases from V and 7 bases from J, with 8 bases between. Germline V gives CDR1 SGHAT, CDR2 FQNNGV. In DNA, the CDR3 is TGTGCCAGCAGCTTATCTGGGGGGACCCAGTACTTC. Protein: CASSLSGGTQYF.

This sequence joins TRBV27 and TRBJ2-3; D not resolved. This CDR3 has 16 residues. The V and J ends lost 2 bases and 6 bases respectively, with 18 bases between them. CDR1 and CDR2 from the germline V gene are MNHEY and SMNVEV (reference sequence). The CDR3 DNA reads TGTGCCAGCAGTTTAGGGAACCCAGGTCCCAGGGATACGCAGTATTTT. The encoded protein is CASSLGNPGPRDTQYF.

The rearrangement links TRBV30 to TRBJ2-7; D uncertain. V was cut by 3 bases and J by 3 bases, with 21 bases left in between. The CDR3 is 16 residues long. Germline-derived CDR1 and CDR2 are GTSNPN and SVGIG (reference sequence). DNA for the CDR3: TGTGCCTGGAGGGGTCGGCGGCTCCCTCTTGACTACGAGCAGTACTTC. Amino acid sequence: CAWRGRRLPLDYEQYF.

The CDR3 DNA is TGTGCCAGCAGCCTAAGTGAAAACATTCAGTACTTC. Its protein product is CASSLSENIQYF. The chain has TRBV3-1 (or the pseudogene TRBV3-2) and TRBJ2-4; D not certain. The V gene's germline CDR1 is LGHDT and CDR2 YNNKEL (reference sequence). With 4 bases removed from V and 5 bases from J, the gap between germline ends came to 6 bases. The CDR3 runs 12 residues.

The chain carries TRBV6-2 or TRBV6-3 and TRBJ2-7; TRBD2 aligns across 8 bases. The V segment lost 7 bases and the J segment 2 bases; nucleotides outside the gene matches: 7. Germline loops: CDR1 MNHEY, CDR2 SVGEGT. The CDR3 length is 14 residues. CDR3 loop: CASTPGLDPYEQYF. The DNA for the CDR3 is TGTGCCAGCACCCCGGGACTAGACCCCTACGAGCAGTACTTC.